The 28 T cell receptor beta chains below all came from one sample that was sequenced in a study of untreated major depressive disorder. Profiling relied on immunoSEQ multiplex PCR, and the TCRdb table lists in-frame clones only, not all of them. This sample has 20,000 to 25,000 clones, with approximately 95% found just once. Sequencing used CD4+ T cells from PBMCs. Every receptor here comes from a man aged 30 to 39 in good health.

J is TRBJ2-4 and V is TRBV7-9, with 10 bases fitting TRBD2. The germline V gene has CDR1 SEHNR and CDR2 FQNEAQ (reference sequence). Germline trimming cut 2 bases from V and 1 base from J; bases unmatched to any gene: 11. The CDR3 totals 19 residues. The chain's CDR3 is CASSLSSSGRARAKNIQYF. CDR3 in DNA: TGTGCCAGCAGCTTATCGTCCAGCGGGAGGGCCAGGGCCAAAAACATTCAGTACTTC.

V usage is TRBV4-2 and J usage is TRBJ2-3; TRBD2 matches at 8 bases. The trim removed 1 base at V and 6 bases at J, leaving 0 bases unmatched. CDR3 length: 13 amino acids. CDR1 is LGHNA, CDR2 YNFKEQ, per germline. Here the CDR3 DNA reads TGTGCCAGCAGCCAAGGACTAGCGGATACGCAGTATTTT. Translating gives CASSQGLADTQYF.

This chain uses TRBV6-5 with TRBJ2-5; D unresolved. Germline V CDR1 and CDR2: MNHEY, SVGAGI. V was shortened by 3 bases and J by 5 bases, with 7 bases between the two germline ends. The CDR3 extends over 12 amino acids. This CDR3 is CASSYVGETQYF. The CDR3 DNA sequence: TGTGCCAGCAGTTATGTCGGGGAGACCCAGTACTTC.

The chain joins TRBV19 to TRBJ1-2; a possible D gene is TRBD1 (6 bases). CDR3 length: 14 amino acids. The V gene's germline CDR1 is LNHDA and CDR2 SQIVND (reference sequence). Trimming shortened V by 5 bases and J by 2 bases, and 12 bases separated the two germline ends. This CDR3 reads CASSAQRGNYGYTF. In DNA form, the CDR3 reads TGTGCCAGTAGTGCCCAGAGGGGGAACTATGGCTACACCTTC.

Of note for this clone: The identical CDR3 is also encoded by other nucleotide sequences in the sample. The chain recombines TRBV5-1 with TRBJ2-7; D unresolved. Trimming cost V 4 bases and J 0 bases, with 8 bases left between them. This CDR3 has 13 residues. Per the germline V gene, CDR1 is SGHRS and CDR2 is YFSETQ. The CDR3 coding sequence is TGCGCCAGCAGCCTACCTAACTCCTACGAGCAGTACTTC. This sequence encodes CASSLPNSYEQYF.

The chain recombines TRBV9 with TRBJ1-2; the match to TRBD1 covers 10 bases. This CDR3 is 16 amino acids long. V gave up 3 bases and J gave up 3 bases; unmatched junction bases: 8. Germline V gene sequence: CDR1 SGDLS, CDR2 YYNGEE. CDR3 residues: CASSEGRTGGDYGYTF. CDR3 DNA sequence: TGTGCCAGCAGCGAGGGGCGGACAGGGGGAGACTATGGCTACACCTTC.

The chain is built from TRBV5-4 and TRBJ1-1; D gene ambiguous. This CDR3 is 16 amino acids long. The V end was cut by 4 bases, the J end by 0 bases, with 16 bases between. CDR1 is SGHNT and CDR2 is YYREEE in the germline V gene (reference sequence). Here the CDR3 DNA reads TGTGCCAGCAGCCTTTATCTTACTACCTTGAACACTGAAGCTTTCTTT. Translating it yields CASSLYLTTLNTEAFF.

The chain employs TRBV5-1 and TRBJ2-2, with D possibly TRBD1 on 5 matching bases. Trimming removed 6 bases at V and 1 base at J, with 7 bases between. Germline CDR1 reads SGHRS; CDR2 reads YFSETQ. The length of the CDR3 is 13 residues. The CDR3 loop reads CASKGLNTGELFF. Written as DNA, the CDR3 is TGCGCCAGCAAGGGGCTGAACACCGGGGAGCTGTTTTTT.

This clone has just one count. The CDR3 nucleotides are TGTGCCAGCAGTTACCGGCGGGACCGTAACACCTACGAGCAGTACTTC. This sequence encodes CASSYRRDRNTYEQYF. V usage is TRBV6-5 and J usage is TRBJ2-7, with D possibly matching TRBD2 (6 bases). Deletions cut 2 bases from V and 2 bases from J, with 16 bases between. CDR3 length equals 16 residues. From germline, CDR1 is MNHEY and CDR2 SVGAGI.

J is TRBJ1-1 and V is TRBV7-6; no clear D gene. Deletions cut 5 bases from V and 5 bases from J, with 9 bases between. In germline, CDR1 is SGHVS, CDR2 FNYEAQ. This CDR3 spans 12 amino acids. CDR3: CASSQVGTEAFF. The DNA for the CDR3 is TGTGCCAGCAGCCAAGTAGGGACTGAAGCTTTCTTT.

The chain is built from TRBV19 and TRBJ2-6; D not resolved. CDR3 length equals 16 residues. Trimming stripped 5 bases from V and 0 bases from J, with 11 bases between. Germline V gene data show CDR1 as LNHDA and CDR2 as SQIVND (reference sequence). CDR3 sequence (DNA): TGTGCCAGTAGTCGCCGGTCCGCCTCTGGGGCCAACGTCCTGACTTTC. This translates into CASSRRSASGANVLTF.

CDR3 sequence reads: CASSEGGYTQPQHF. DNA of the CDR3: TGTGCCAGCAGTGAGGGAGGGTACACTCAGCCCCAGCATTTT. V usage is TRBV25-1 and J usage is TRBJ1-5; no clear D. The germline V gene has CDR1 MGHDK and CDR2 SYGVNS. V was cut by 3 bases and J by 6 bases, with 12 bases left in between. CDR3 length: 14 amino acids.

The V gene is TRBV27, the J gene TRBJ2-6; 8 bases fit TRBD1. The V and J ends lost 2 bases and 4 bases, in that order; junction bases with no gene match: 19. This CDR3 spans 21 amino acids. In germline, CDR1 is MNHEY, CDR2 SMNVEV (reference sequence). The CDR3 region has the DNA TGTGCCAGCAGTTTACCCTCCCTGGGACAGGCCGGGCGACTCGGGGCCAACGTCCTGACTTTC. Translation: CASSLPSLGQAGRLGANVLTF.

CDR3 region: CASSPDRGTYGYTF. CDR3 bases: TGTGCCAGCAGCCCGGACAGGGGGACGTATGGCTACACCTTC. The J gene is TRBJ1-2, the V gene TRBV11-2; 10 positions agree with TRBD1. The CDR3 totals 14 residues. Per germline, CDR1 SGHAT and CDR2 FQNNGV. The J segment lost 5 bases and the V segment lost 5 bases, leaving 5 bases of the junction unmatched. Full variable domain (remainder filled in from reference TRBV11-2 and TRBJ1-2): EAGVAQSPRYKIIEKRQSVAFWCNPISGHATLYWYQQILGQGPKLLIQFQNNGVVDDSQLPKDRFSAERLKGVDSTLKIQPAKLEDSAVYLCASSPDRGTYGYTFGSGTRLTVV.

This chain connects TRBV19 to TRBJ2-7; maybe TRBD1 (5 bases). Trimming left V 1 base short and J 0 bases short, with 13 bases between. The CDR3 is 16 residues long. The germline V gene has CDR1 LNHDA and CDR2 SQIVND (reference sequence). The CDR3 bases are TGTGCCAGTAGTATAGGTTATAGGACAACCTCCTACGAGCAGTACTTC. This sequence encodes CASSIGYRTTSYEQYF.

V and J are TRBV2 and TRBJ2-1; D not resolved. This CDR3 spans 14 amino acids. Germline CDR1 and CDR2: SNHLY and FYNNEI. The germline V and J ends were trimmed by 10 bases and 9 bases, with 22 bases remaining between them. CDR3 in DNA: TGTGCCACCCTCCTTGACGTCCCCCCAGCTGAGCAGTTCTTC. As protein: CATLLDVPPAEQFF.

This chain uses TRBV10-3 with TRBJ1-1; D is uncertain. V lost 6 bases, J lost 0 bases, and 11 bases lay in between. The CDR3 is made up of 14 amino acids. In germline, CDR1 is ENHRY, CDR2 SYGVKD. As DNA, the CDR3 is TGTGCCATCAGCCTGGACGGCCTGAACACTGAAGCTTTCTTT. As protein: CAISLDGLNTEAFF.

The chain is built from TRBV7-2 and TRBJ2-7, with D hard to call. The V gene's germline CDR1 is SGHTA and CDR2 FQGNSA. V lost 6 bases and J lost 7, with 22 bases in between. This CDR3 has 15 amino acids. CDR3 protein: CASRVSTNPEWEQYF. The CDR3 nucleotides read TGTGCCAGCAGGGTTTCGACCAACCCTGAGTGGGAGCAGTACTTC.

The V and J genes are TRBV6-4 and TRBJ2-7, with D possibly TRBD2 on 5 matching bases. The germline V gene encodes CDR1 MRHNA and CDR2 SNTAGT. There are 13 residues in the CDR3. Trimming shortened V by 4 bases and J by 6 bases, and 13 bases separated the two germline ends. The CDR3 is CASSGAGLFEQYF. The CDR3 coding sequence is TGTGCCAGCAGTGGGGCGGGCCTGTTCGAGCAGTACTTC.

The V gene is TRBV19, the J gene TRBJ1-2, with a possible D match to TRBD1 (6 bases). The V and J ends lost 5 bases and 5 bases respectively, with 18 bases between them. The CDR3 covers 15 residues. Germline CDR1 and CDR2: LNHDA and SQIVND (reference sequence). CDR3 sequence: CASSDQQGWGYGYTF. The CDR3 DNA follows: TGTGCCAGTAGTGATCAACAGGGTTGGGGGTATGGCTACACCTTC.

This chain connects TRBV18 to TRBJ1-2; 7 nucleotides agree with TRBD1. V lost 3 bases, J lost 6 bases, and 7 bases stayed unmatched. The CDR3 extends over 14 amino acids. Germline loops: CDR1 KGHSH, CDR2 LQKENI. CDR3 bases: TGTGCCAGCTCACCGGGGACAGATAGGCATGGCTACACCTTC. Protein sequence: CASSPGTDRHGYTF.

In its sample, this clone was seen once. This sequence joins TRBV9 and TRBJ2-3, with D perhaps TRBD1 (6 bases). The CDR3 is made up of 16 amino acids. The V end was cut by 4 bases, the J end by 2 bases, with 17 bases between. The germline CDR1 and CDR2 sequences are SGDLS and YYNGEE. The CDR3, as DNA: TGTGCCAGCAGCCCCCGGACAGCAGAATACACAGATACGCAGTATTTT. Translation: CASSPRTAEYTDTQYF.

V and J are TRBV7-3 and TRBJ2-2; D remains ambiguous. V shed 5 bases and J shed 9 bases, with 13 bases lying between them. CDR1 and CDR2 (germline): SGHTA, FQGTGA. This CDR3 has 13 amino acids. The CDR3 spells CASSPHPGRELFF. The CDR3, as DNA: TGTGCCAGCAGCCCACACCCGGGTAGGGAGCTGTTTTTT.

The rearrangement uses TRBV4-2 and TRBJ2-1; D gene ambiguous. In germline, CDR1 is LGHNA, CDR2 YNFKEQ. V was pared by 0 bases and J by 8 bases, with 8 bases between. The CDR3 loop spans 13 amino acids. CDR3 in DNA: TGTGCCAGCAGCCAAGACAGGAGAGATGAGCAGTTCTTC. Its translation is CASSQDRRDEQFF.

This sequence joins TRBV6-1 and TRBJ1-2, with TRBD1 as a possible D gene (5 bases). V lost 6 bases, J lost 8 bases, and 16 bases lay in between. Germline V gives CDR1 MNHNS, CDR2 SASEGT. This CDR3 has 13 residues. CDR3 DNA sequence: TGTGCCAGCAGCCGACCTGGGGGTCGGGGCTACACCTTC. This encodes CASSRPGGRGYTF.

This clone showed up just a few times. The V call is TRBV15, the J call TRBJ2-7, with TRBD1 matching over 7 bases. The CDR3 is 16 residues long. The V gene's germline CDR1 is LNHNV and CDR2 YYDKDF (reference sequence). Germline trimming cut 5 bases from V and 2 bases from J; bases unmatched to any gene: 12. CDR3 sequence reads: CATSATWTGSPYEQYF. In DNA, the CDR3 is TGTGCCACCAGCGCAACTTGGACAGGTTCTCCCTACGAGCAGTACTTC. The full variable domain, its missing parts supplied by reference TRBV15 and TRBJ2-7, is DAMVIQNPRYQVTQFGKPVTLSCSQTLNHNVMYWYQQKSSQAPKLLFHYYDKDFNNEADTPDNFQSRRPNTSFCFLDIRSPGLGDTAMYLCATSATWTGSPYEQYFGPGTRLTVT.

V is TRBV9 and J is TRBJ2-1; the D is unclear. The V gene's germline CDR1 is SGDLS and CDR2 YYNGEE. This CDR3 is 13 amino acids long. The V end lost 0 bases, the J end lost 6 bases, and 7 bases lay between the germline ends. CDR3 sequence (DNA): TGTGCCAGCAGCGTAGAAGCATTCAATGAGCAGTTCTTC. Amino acid sequence: CASSVEAFNEQFF.

This clone has just one count. This chain links TRBV11-1 with TRBJ1-5; 8 nucleotides agree with TRBD1. With 5 bases clipped from V and 11 bases from J, the junction kept 8 bases outside the gene matches. The CDR3 sequence is 13 residues long. Germline loops: CDR1 SGHAT, CDR2 FQDESV (reference sequence). This CDR3 reads CASSQGQGGTQHF. CDR3 sequence (DNA): TGTGCCAGCAGCCAAGGACAGGGCGGGACCCAGCATTTT. Using reference TRBV11-1 and TRBJ1-5 for the parts outside the CDR3, the full variable domain is EAEVAQSPRYKITEKSQAVAFWCDPISGHATLYWYRQILGQGPELLVQFQDESVVDDSQLPKDRFSAERLKGVDSTLKIQPAELGDSAMYLCASSQGQGGTQHFGDGTRLSIL.